The rows below give T cell receptor beta chains drawn from one sample of a study of cytomegalovirus exposure and HLA in healthy donors. This table comes from immunoSEQ multiplex PCR, and its TCRdb copy is limited to in-frame clones, with some not included. The sample comprises around 280,000 clones, 70% to 90% of which are singletons, and approximately 2.4% rests with the top ten. Sequences were obtained from PBMCs. All receptors come from a woman aged 18-35 years in good health and CMV-seronegative. CDR3s include the opening cysteine and the closing phenylalanine or tryptophan. D genes are given only for firm matches. Where a row states a size, it is once, few, many or the class of an expanded clone; other rows omit it.

>TRBJ2-7|.|.|TRBV6-5|15
CASSLNYEPSYEQYF
TGTGCCAGCAGTTTGAACTACGAGCCTTCCTACGAGCAGTACTTC
>TRBJ1-1|.|.|TRBV6-5|14
CASSDGAKGTEAFF
TGTGCCAGCAGTGATGGGGCGAAGGGGACTGAAGCTTTCTTT
>TRBJ1-2|.|.|TRBV18|16
CASSPYNNPSDYGYTF
TGTGCCAGCTCACCGTATAACAACCCCAGCGACTATGGCTACACCTTC
>TRBJ1-1|.|.|TRBV5-5|16
CASSRGAGLGNTEAFF
TGTGCCAGCAGCCGAGGTGCCGGTTTGGGGAACACTGAAGCTTTCTTT
>TRBJ1-5|.|.|TRBV25-1|17
CASSEGALGYSNQPQHF
TGTGCCAGCAGTGAAGGGGCCCTGGGTTATAGCAATCAGCCCCAGCATTTT
>TRBJ2-7|.|TRBD2|TRBV6-6|15
CASSYSAGDNYEQYF
TGTGCCAGCAGTTACTCTGCGGGGGATAACTACGAGCAGTACTTC
>TRBJ1-5|.|.|TRBV6-6|12
CATLDNNQPQHF
TGTGCCACCCTTGACAACAATCAGCCCCAGCATTTT
>TRBJ1-6|.|.|TRBV16|14
CASSRTTENSPLHF
TGTGCCAGCAGTAGGACAACTGAAAATTCACCCCTCCACTTT
>TRBJ2-1|.|.|TRBV7-3|14
CASSLDSSYNEQFF
TGTGCCAGCAGCTTAGACAGCTCCTACAATGAGCAGTTCTTC
>TRBJ2-1|.|.|TRBV7-2|16
CASSSVRGSSYNEQFF
TGTGCCAGCAGCTCCGTCCGGGGGAGCTCCTACAATGAGCAGTTCTTC
>TRBJ2-3|.|.|TRBV7-8|16
CASSAEMGGITDTQYF
TGTGCCAGCAGCGCCGAAATGGGGGGTATCACAGATACGCAGTATTTT
>TRBJ1-1|.|TRBD1|TRBV10-3|13
CAIGDRDNTEAFF
TGTGCCATTGGGGACAGGGATAACACTGAAGCTTTCTTT
>TRBJ1-2|.|.|TRBV2|14
CASRVLYSPGGYTF
TGTGCCAGCAGAGTACTGTACAGTCCGGGAGGCTACACCTTC
>TRBJ2-7|.|TRBD1|TRBV7-6|15
CASSSRTGVTYEQYF
TGTGCCAGCAGCTCAAGGACAGGGGTAACCTACGAGCAGTACTTC
>TRBJ1-1|.|.|TRBV2|13
CARTRPEQGEAFF
TGTGCCAGGACCCGACCGGAACAGGGTGAAGCTTTCTTT
>TRBJ1-2|.|TRBD1|TRBV2|14
CASSIQGADYGYTF
TGTGCCAGCAGCATACAGGGGGCAGACTATGGCTACACCTTC
>TRBJ1-6|.|.|TRBV19|15
CASTDPGTSNSPLHF
TGTGCCAGTACCGATCCGGGAACAAGTAATTCACCCCTCCACTTT
>TRBJ1-2|once|TRBD1|TRBV2|13
CASSQGARYGYTF
TGTGCCAGCAGCCAGGGGGCGAGATATGGCTACACCTTC
>TRBJ2-1|.|TRBD1|TRBV7-9|15
CASSFLGQGAHEQFF
TGTGCCAGCAGCTTTCTCGGACAGGGGGCTCATGAGCAGTTCTTC
>TRBJ2-7|.|TRBD1|TRBV2|13
CANRDRFFLEQYF
TGTGCCAACCGGGACAGGTTCTTTCTCGAGCAGTACTTC
>TRBJ2-7|once|.|TRBV5-8|14
CASSLRYRLYEQYF
TGTGCCAGCAGCTTAAGGTACAGGCTCTACGAGCAGTACTTC
>TRBJ1-6|once|.|TRBV19|12
CASGHPRMSLHF
TGTGCCAGCGGACATCCAAGAATGTCCCTCCACTTT
>TRBJ2-5|.|TRBD2|TRBV5-1|17
CASSLELAGQRGETQYF
TGCGCCAGCAGCTTAGAACTAGCGGGCCAACGGGGGGAGACCCAGTACTTC